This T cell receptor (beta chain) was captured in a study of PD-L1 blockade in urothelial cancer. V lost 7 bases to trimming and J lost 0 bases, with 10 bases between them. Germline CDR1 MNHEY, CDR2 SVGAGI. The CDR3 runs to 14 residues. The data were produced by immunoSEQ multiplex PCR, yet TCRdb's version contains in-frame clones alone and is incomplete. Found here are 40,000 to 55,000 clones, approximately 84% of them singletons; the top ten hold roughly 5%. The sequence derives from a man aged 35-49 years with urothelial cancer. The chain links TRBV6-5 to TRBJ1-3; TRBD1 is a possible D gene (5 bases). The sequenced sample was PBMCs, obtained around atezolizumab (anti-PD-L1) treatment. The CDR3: CASIPTASGNTIYF. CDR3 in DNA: TGTGCCAGCATCCCGACAGCCTCTGGAAACACCATATATTTT.